This TCR beta chain was recorded in a study of sequential checkpoint blockade in melanoma (dated by TCRdb to between 2018 and 2020). General notes on the study: Patients were assigned by 1:1 randomization to either first-line nivolumab followed by ipilimumab (arm A) or ipilimumab followed by nivolumab (arm B). Maintenance nivolumab was given following each of the two trial sequences.

From its cysteine to its phenylalanine, the CDR3 spans 15 amino acids. This entry keeps only the CDR3 DNA: 45 bases, framed from base 1. Trimming removed 4 bases from V and 5 bases from J, leaving 17 bases between the germline ends. The germline V gene specifies SNHLY as CDR1 and FYNNEI as CDR2. Concerning this clone itself: Its recognized antigen is unknown. Base qualities are not at hand, and no much larger clone is one base apart.

TCRbeta CDR3 regions were immunosequenced from genomic DNA with the immunoSEQ Assay. Before high-throughput sequencing, genomic DNA was amplified using bias-controlled multiplex PCR. The study's own analysis went as follows. To quantify the absolute abundance of each unique TCRbeta CDR3 region, the sequences were collapsed and filtered. Clonality, defined as 1 minus Pielou's evenness, was calculated using only productive rearrangements. Clones with significantly greater frequencies in on-treatment versus baseline samples were identified using a previously published method. TCRdb obtained this table from immuneACCESS and retained in-frame rearrangements with V and J assigned. These tables miss some clones; where compared with another copy, unresolved V genes account for less than half of the shortfall, and the remainder is unexplained. From that table come the V and J calls and clone size; the DNA was used to work out D and trimming. The sample has 30,000 to 35,000 clones on record, less than 85% of them singletons. 15% to 20% of the sample belongs to the ten largest clones.

Overall study outcomes, separate from this receptor: Larger, independent patient cohorts are needed to validate the response-prediction model that combines TCR metrics and mutation burden.

The sample's treatment or condition label is to be understood as: randomized to nivolumab then ipilimumab (arm A) or the reverse (arm B). No trial patient had received prior DNA-damaging chemotherapy. Thawed PBMCs were sorted on a FACS Aria II flow cytometer to isolate live CD3+CD8+ cells negative for CD19 and CD56. Samples came from patients with melanoma in CheckMate 064, a randomized, open-label phase II trial of sequential checkpoint blockade. Leukapheresis was used to collect peripheral blood mononuclear cells, which were then purified with Ficoll-Paque and frozen in human serum with about 10% DMSO. Right after sorting, the blood CD3+CD8+ cells were verified to be >98% pure, and DNA extraction followed.

The TCR sequence derives from a human donor with melanoma. The rearrangement joined TRBV2 to TRBJ1-1; tentative D gene TRBD1, with 5 bases matching. Specimen: CD8+ T cells sorted from blood (inferred from file names), collected from a patient given nivolumab and ipilimumab in sequence. The nucleotide sequence is TGTGCCAGCAGTGGTACGGTTCAGGGAGGGACTGAAGCTTTCTTT. The resulting protein is CASSGTVQGGTEAFF.